This T cell receptor (beta chain) was found in a study of identifying expanded T cells in peripheral blood. CDR3 length: 14 residues. Trimming cost V 4 bases and J 4 bases, with 13 bases left between them. Germline CDR1 is SGHKS and CDR2 is YYEKEE (reference sequence). Method: immunoSEQ multiplex PCR; TCRdb's copy keeps in-frame clones and lacks some. The sample records around 100,000 clones, approximately 89% being singletons. The gene calls are TRBV5-5 and TRBJ2-3; D might be TRBD2 (6 bases). The sequenced sample consisted of blood. The clonotype comes from a person between 18 and 75 years old in good health. CDR3 bases: TGTGCCAGCAGCCGGACTGGAGGGGCAGATACGCAGTATTTT. Translated: CASSRTGGADTQYF.